The T cell receptor (beta chain) described here comes from a study of cytomegalovirus exposure and HLA in healthy donors. Method: immunoSEQ multiplex PCR; TCRdb's copy keeps in-frame clones and lacks some. The table has 200,000 or so clones, 84% seen once. Source material: PBMCs. This TCR came from a man aged 18 to 29 in good health and CMV-seropositive.

The CDR3 spells CASSRGLAGGQETQYF. DNA for the CDR3: TGTGCCAGCAGCCGGGGACTAGCGGGAGGACAAGAGACCCAGTACTTC. The V gene is TRBV13, the J gene TRBJ2-5, with TRBD2 matching over 15 bases. J lost 2 bases, V lost 5 bases, and 3 bases had no gene match. Germline CDR1 PRHDT, CDR2 FYEKMQ (reference sequence). The CDR3 runs to 16 residues.